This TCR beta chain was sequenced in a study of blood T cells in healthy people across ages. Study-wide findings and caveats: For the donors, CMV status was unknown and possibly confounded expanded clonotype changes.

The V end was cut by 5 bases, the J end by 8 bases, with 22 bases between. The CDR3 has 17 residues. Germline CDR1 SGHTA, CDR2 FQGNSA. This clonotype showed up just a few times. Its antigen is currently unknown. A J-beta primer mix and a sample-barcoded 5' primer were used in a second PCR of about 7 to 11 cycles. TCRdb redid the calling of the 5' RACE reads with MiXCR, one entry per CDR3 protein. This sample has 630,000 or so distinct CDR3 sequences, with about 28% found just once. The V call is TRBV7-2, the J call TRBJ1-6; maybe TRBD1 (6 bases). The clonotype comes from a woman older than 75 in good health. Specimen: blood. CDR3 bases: TGTGCCAGCAGCCGAAGGGGGGGCAGGGGCGGGTATTCACCCCTCCACTTT. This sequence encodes CASSRRGGRGGYSPLHF.